The TCR beta chain under discussion was sequenced for a study of shared clonotypes between healthy human individuals. Points from the study as a whole: Naive subsets tended to show greater estimated richness than memory subsets.

The healthy adult donors were HIV-negative and reported no recent acute infections or vaccinations. Partitioning of CD4+ cells yielded a CD45RA+ naive subset and a CD45RA-negative memory subset. The V and J ends lost 6 bases and 3 bases, in that order; junction bases with no gene match: 7. Germline V gene sequence: CDR1 SGHDT, CDR2 YYEEEE. The CDR3 has 15 amino acids. Profiling relied on immunoSEQ multiplex PCR, and the TCRdb table lists in-frame clones only, not all of them. There are 2,100,000 or so clones in the sample; approximately 95% occur only once, and approximately 0.13% lies in the top ten. Turning to this clone: No antigen is known for it.

The sequence was obtained from a man aged 18 to 29 in good health. The sequenced sample was naive CD4+ T cells sorted from blood. Subset described: CD45RA+ positively selected. This chain uses TRBV5-6 with TRBJ2-5, with 11 bases fitting TRBD2. CDR3 bases: TGTGCCAGCATCTTTAGCGGGGGGGCTAAAGAGACCCAGTACTTC. This codes for CASIFSGGAKETQYF. Full variable domain (outside the CDR3, taken from reference TRBV5-6 and TRBJ2-5): DAGVTQSPTHLIKTRGQQVTLRCSPKSGHDTVSWYQQALGQGPQFIFQYYEEEERQRGNFPDRFSGHQFPNYSSELNVNALLLGDSALYLCASIFSGGAKETQYFGPGTRLLVL.